Below, 21 T cell receptor beta chains from the same sample are listed, as sequenced in a study of naive and memory T cell subsets. Two oligonucleotides, mixed equimolar, formed the beta constant-region primer covering TRBC1 and TRBC2. Four rounds of PCR amplified the ligated cDNA using nested alpha and beta constant-region primers plus SP2. TCRdb recomputed calls from the UMI-ligation and nested PCR reads with MiXCR, one row per CDR3 protein. Counted here are 80,000 to 95,000 distinct CDR3 sequences, around 9% occurring once; the ten biggest clones make up 1.2%. The specimen sequenced was naive CD8+ T cells from blood. These TCRs come from a human donor in good health.

The chain joins TRBV5-6 to TRBJ2-1; 7 nucleotides match TRBD2. V shed 2 bases and J 2 bases; nucleotides not matched to a gene: 7. The CDR3 runs to 16 residues. Germline CDR1 SGHDT, CDR2 YYEEEE. The CDR3 sequence: CASSFWGGGTYNEQFF. The CDR3 DNA follows: TGTGCCAGCAGCTTTTGGGGCGGGGGAACCTACAATGAGCAGTTCTTC.

V usage is TRBV4-1 and J usage is TRBJ2-3; D is ambiguous. The CDR3 covers 16 residues. Trimming cost V 1 base and J 0 bases, with 11 bases left between them. Germline CDR1 reads MGHRA; CDR2 reads YSYEKL. CDR3 nucleotide sequence: TGCGCCAGCAGCCAAGTCACCCCCCCTAGCACAGATACGCAGTATTTT. It translates to CASSQVTPPSTDTQYF.

This clonotype was observed a few times. The chain has TRBV5-1 and TRBJ2-1, with 12 bases fitting TRBD2. Trimming took 8 bases from V and 8 from J; bases not matched to a gene: 8. Germline V gene data show CDR1 as SGHRS and CDR2 as YFSETQ. The CDR3 spans 14 residues. CDR3 nucleotides: TGCGCCAGTAGACTAGCGGGAGAAGGGTATGAGCAGTTCTTC. As protein: CASRLAGEGYEQFF.

This clonotype was observed a handful of times. CDR3 protein: CASSLPGRGEQYF. The DNA of the CDR3 is TGTGCCAGCAGTTTACCCGGCCGGGGGGAGCAGTACTTC. This chain uses TRBV27 with TRBJ2-7; TRBD2 is a possible D gene (6 bases). CDR3 length equals 13 residues. Looked up from germline, CDR1 is MNHEY and CDR2 is SMNVEV (reference sequence). Trimming took 2 bases from V and 7 from J, leaving 12 bases between them.

This clonotype was counted between two and nine times. The chain recombines TRBV6-5 with TRBJ2-7; TRBD1 might be the D (6 bases). Trimming left V 5 bases short and J 3 bases short, with 17 bases between. Per the germline V gene, CDR1 is MNHEY and CDR2 is SVGAGI. CDR3 length: 15 residues. The CDR3 spells CASSSPLQGIYEQYF. CDR3 nucleotide sequence: TGTGCCAGCAGTAGTCCATTACAGGGAATCTACGAGCAGTACTTC.

This clonotype was counted at least ten times. This sequence joins TRBV29-1 and TRBJ2-7; 9 bases align to TRBD2. V lost 4 bases to trimming and J lost 5 bases; unmatched junction nucleotides: 12. The CDR3 is 15 residues long. Germline V CDR1 and CDR2: SQVTM, ANQGSEA. The CDR3 here is CSVVGGSGSVHEQYF. The CDR3 region has the DNA TGCAGCGTTGTAGGTGGTAGCGGGAGTGTCCACGAGCAGTACTTC.

The chain uses TRBV7-9 and TRBJ2-1, with a weak D call TRBD1 (5 bases). V lost 2 bases, J lost 5 bases, and 16 bases lay in between. Germline CDR1 reads SEHNR; CDR2 reads FQNEAQ (reference sequence). The CDR3 covers 16 residues. Written as DNA, the CDR3 is TGTGCCAGCAGCTTATTGATTGGGGCGGAGAACAATGAGCAGTTCTTC. Its protein product is CASSLLIGAENNEQFF.

This clonotype has a count of ten or more. V usage is TRBV4-3 and J usage is TRBJ2-3; no clear D. V was trimmed by 1 base and J by 3 bases, leaving 17 bases between them. The CDR3 runs to 17 residues. Germline V gene data show CDR1 as LGHNA and CDR2 as YSLEER. The CDR3 DNA follows: TGCGCCAGCAGCCAAGGTACCTTTGCGAGAGCGACAGATACGCAGTATTTT. As protein: CASSQGTFARATDTQYF.

The V call is TRBV29-1, the J call TRBJ1-3; D call uncertain. The V end lost 3 bases, the J end lost 0 bases, and 12 bases lay between the germline ends. Germline values: CDR1 SQVTM, CDR2 ANQGSEA. The CDR3 loop spans 15 amino acids. The CDR3 here is CSVDGEPNSGNTIYF. The CDR3 DNA sequence: TGCAGCGTTGACGGAGAACCGAACTCTGGAAACACCATATATTTT.

This chain links TRBV20-1 with TRBJ2-3; TRBD1 matches 8 bases. The germline gives CDR1 DFQATT, CDR2 SNEGSKA (reference sequence). Trimming removed 1 base from V and 0 bases from J; junction bases left unmatched: 9. The CDR3 has 17 residues. CDR3 residues: CSARAPDRDTSTDTQYF. DNA of the CDR3: TGCAGTGCTAGAGCCCCGGACAGGGATACTAGCACAGATACGCAGTATTTT.

This clonotype was counted ten times or more. The CDR3 protein is CSARDFQGVGYEQFF. Here the CDR3 DNA reads TGCAGTGCTAGAGATTTCCAGGGGGTTGGATATGAGCAGTTCTTC. This sequence joins TRBV20-1 and TRBJ2-1; 7 bases are shared with TRBD1. The CDR3 is 15 amino acids. CDR1 and CDR2 (germline): DFQATT, SNEGSKA (reference sequence). The junction had 10 bases not matched to a gene; V was cut back by 0 bases and J by 8 bases.

Remarks on this clonotype: This may stem from a read error, because a much larger clone lies one nucleotide away. This rearrangement joins TRBV27 to TRBJ1-5; TRBD1 matches at 10 bases. The CDR3 length is 17 residues. CDR1 and CDR2 from the germline V gene are MNHEY and SMNVEV (reference sequence). CDR3 amino acids: CASSLSWDRGTYHPQHF. CDR3 bases: TGTGCCAGCAGTTTATCATGGGACAGGGGAACTTATCATCCCCAGCATTTT.

This clonotype has a handful of counts. V usage is TRBV15 and J usage is TRBJ2-7; the match to TRBD2 covers 10 bases. Germline assignment: CDR1 LNHNV and CDR2 YYDKDF (reference sequence). The trim removed 8 bases at V and 1 base at J, leaving 8 bases unmatched. The CDR3 is 15 residues long. The CDR3 nucleotides are TGTGCCACCGGGCCGGGACTAGCGAGATCCTACGAGCAGTACTTC. Translation: CATGPGLARSYEQYF.

In its sample, this clonotype was seen a few times. The chain is built from TRBV29-1 and TRBJ1-2, with a weak D call TRBD1 (5 bases). CDR1 and CDR2 from the germline V gene are SQVTM and ANQGSEA. V shed 4 bases and J shed 6 bases, with 6 bases lying between them. The CDR3 sequence is 10 residues long. In DNA form, the CDR3 reads TGCAGCGTTGTGGGGGATGGCTACACCTTC. Protein sequence: CSVVGDGYTF.

The table lists this clonotype with a few counts. The chain links TRBV5-5 to TRBJ1-5; a weak D match, TRBD1 (5 bases). Trimming removed 4 bases at V and 4 bases at J, with 12 bases between. The V gene's germline CDR1 is SGHKS and CDR2 YYEKEE (reference sequence). This CDR3 is built from 14 residues. The CDR3 reads CASSLGTANQPQHF. Written as DNA, the CDR3 is TGTGCCAGCAGCCTTGGGACTGCTAATCAGCCCCAGCATTTT.

This clonotype has a count of ten or more. V is TRBV27 and J is TRBJ2-3; TRBD2 is a possible D gene (6 bases). Looked up from germline, CDR1 is MNHEY and CDR2 is SMNVEV (reference sequence). V lost 3 bases to trimming and J lost 3 bases, with 13 bases between them. The CDR3 length is 15 residues. The CDR3 region has the DNA TGTGCCAGCAGTTTCGCCACCGGGGGTACAGATACGCAGTATTTT. It translates to CASSFATGGTDTQYF.

This clonotype was seen many times. The V call is TRBV7-9, the J call TRBJ2-7, with D possibly called TRBD1 or TRBD2 (6 bases each). V was trimmed by 0 bases and J by 5 bases, leaving 17 bases between them. The CDR3 loop spans 16 amino acids. The germline V gene has CDR1 SEHNR and CDR2 FQNEAQ (reference sequence). The CDR3 sequence: CASSLASGGGFDEQYF. CDR3 DNA: TGTGCCAGCAGCTTAGCTTCCGGGGGCGGCTTCGACGAGCAGTACTTC. Full variable domain (rest looked up from reference TRBV7-9 and TRBJ2-7): DTGVSQNPRHKITKRGQNVTFRCDPISEHNRLYWYRQTLGQGPEFLTYFQNEAQLEKSRLLSDRFSAERPKGSFSTLEIQRTEQGDSAMYLCASSLASGGGFDEQYFGPGTRLTVT.

The rearrangement uses TRBV28 and TRBJ2-3, with 8 nucleotides matching TRBD2. CDR1 MDHEN and CDR2 SYDVKM come from the germline V gene. The CDR3 has 14 residues. V dropped 11 bases and J dropped 2; count of bases not matched to a gene: 9. The CDR3 protein is CASGREVYTDTQYF. In DNA form, the CDR3 reads TGTGCCTCGGGGCGGGAGGTATACACAGATACGCAGTATTTT. Full variable domain (remainder filled in from reference TRBV28 and TRBJ2-3): DVKVTQSSRYLVKRTGEKVFLECVQDMDHENMFWYRQDPGLGLRLIYFSYDVKMKEKGDIPEGYSVSREKKERFSLILESASTNQTSMYLCASGREVYTDTQYFGPGTRLTVL.

V usage is TRBV25-1 and J usage is TRBJ2-1, with D possibly being TRBD2 (6 bases). V was cut by 7 bases and J by 8 bases, with 12 bases left in between. CDR1 is MGHDK, CDR2 SYGVNS, per germline. The CDR3 runs 12 residues. The CDR3 DNA follows: TGTGCCAGCAATCTCGGGGGTGATGAGCAGTTCTTC. It specifies CASNLGGDEQFF.

The chain joins TRBV4-1 to TRBJ2-3; tentative D call: TRBD1 (6 bases). CDR3 length: 16 amino acids. Trimming took 1 base from V and 2 from J, leaving 13 bases between them. The germline gives CDR1 MGHRA, CDR2 YSYEKL. The CDR3 protein is CASSQVLQGATDTQYF. Here the CDR3 DNA reads TGCGCCAGCAGCCAAGTATTACAGGGCGCCACAGATACGCAGTATTTT.

The CDR3 coding sequence is TGCAGCGTTGTCGGGGGCTCGGGCTATGGCTACACCTTC. It is translated as CSVVGGSGYGYTF. The chain links TRBV29-1 to TRBJ1-2; possibly TRBD1 for D (6 bases). Trimming pared 4 bases from V and 4 bases from J, leaving 13 bases between. Germline CDR1 and CDR2: SQVTM and ANQGSEA. The CDR3 is 13 amino acids. Full variable domain (rest looked up from reference TRBV29-1 and TRBJ1-2): SAVISQKPSRDICQRGTSLTIQCQVDSQVTMMFWYRQQPGQSLTLIATANQGSEATYESGFVIDKFPISRPNLTFSTLTVSNMSPEDSSIYLCSVVGGSGYGYTFGSGTRLTVV.